This T cell receptor (beta chain) was sequenced for a study of shared clonotypes between healthy human individuals. Germline values: CDR1 MDHEN, CDR2 SYDVKM. With 6 bases clipped from V and 4 bases from J, the junction kept 11 bases outside the gene matches. This CDR3 region has 15 residues. Assay: immunoSEQ multiplex PCR; the TCRdb copy retains only in-frame clones and omits some. The profile shows millions of clones, approximately 93% of them singletons. Sequenced input: naive CD4+ T cells from PBMCs. This sample's subset: CD45RA+ positively selected. The TCR was taken from a man younger than 35 in good health. Some clones in this sample may be carry-over from other donors' samples. The chain links TRBV28 to TRBJ1-2; 7 bases are a match to TRBD1. CDR3 loop: CASRVRQGGGYGYTF. CDR3 nucleotides: TGTGCCAGCAGGGTGAGACAGGGCGGCGGCTATGGCTACACCTTC.